The rows below give T cell receptor beta chains drawn from one sample of a study of T cell repertoires in cytomegalovirus infection. Using its own MiXCR run on the reads, TCRdb lists one record per CDR3 protein. The sample lists 210,000 or so distinct CDR3 sequences; around 6.4% were seen once. The sequenced sample consisted of PBMCs. The receptors here all came from a human donor in good health (CMV status not recorded). Some clones in this sample may be carry-over from other donors' samples. Each CDR3 is given with its conserved first and last residue. D genes are given only for firm matches. The size entry gives once, few or many counts, or a class when the clone is expanded.

v_call	clone_size	d_call	j_call	cdr3_aa	cdr3_nt
TRBV20-1	many	.	TRBJ2-1	CSATIPGTYNEQFF	TGCAGTGCTACCATACCCGGGACGTACAATGAGCAGTTCTTC
TRBV7-2	many	.	TRBJ2-2	CASSTNPRVSGELFF	TGTGCCAGCAGCACCAACCCCCGGGTATCCGGGGAGCTGTTTTTT
TRBV7-2	many	TRBD1	TRBJ2-5	CASRPTGQETQYF	TGTGCCAGCAGACCGACAGGGCAAGAGACCCAGTACTTC
TRBV7-3	many	.	TRBJ1-2	CASSLNPISGYTF	TGTGCCAGCAGCTTAAATCCCATCTCGGGCTACACCTTC
TRBV6-5	many	.	TRBJ1-2	CASRDSLGYGYTF	TGTGCCAGCAGAGACAGCTTAGGGTATGGCTACACCTTC
TRBV27	many	TRBD2	TRBJ2-1	CASSLGGNYNEQFF	TGTGCCAGCAGTTTGGGGGGGAATTACAATGAGCAGTTCTTC
TRBV2	many	.	TRBJ2-5	CASSLQGYQETQYF	TGTGCCAGCAGTTTGCAGGGGTACCAAGAGACCCAGTACTTC
TRBV23-1	few	TRBD1	TRBJ1-2	CASSPPGQGAQDYGYTF	TGCGCCAGCAGTCCTCCGGGACAGGGGGCGCAGGACTATGGCTACACCTTC
TRBV9	many	.	TRBJ2-1	CASSVPPYNEQFF	TGTGCCAGCAGCGTCCCCCCCTACAATGAGCAGTTCTTC
TRBV6-2/TRBV6-3	many	.	TRBJ1-5	CASSYVSKTGNQPQHF	TGTGCCAGCAGTTACGTCTCTAAAACAGGGAATCAGCCCCAGCATTTT
TRBV10-3	many	.	TRBJ2-2	CAISEPRALNTGELFF	TGTGCCATCAGTGAGCCTAGGGCCCTAAACACCGGGGAGCTGTTTTTT
TRBV7-2	many	.	TRBJ1-5	CASSLDSGFSNQPQHF	TGTGCCAGCAGCTTAGATTCCGGATTTAGCAATCAGCCCCAGCATTTT
TRBV6-2/TRBV6-3	many	.	TRBJ2-3	CASRNLLNTDTQYF	TGTGCCAGCAGGAACCTTCTGAACACAGATACGCAGTATTTT
TRBV5-3	many	.	TRBJ1-5	CARSLDAGGRSQPQHF	TGTGCCAGAAGCCTGGATGCGGGGGGCAGAAGTCAGCCCCAGCATTTT
TRBV2	many	.	TRBJ1-5	CASSAGDGQPQHF	TGTGCCAGCAGTGCCGGCGACGGACAGCCCCAGCATTTT
TRBV14	many	.	TRBJ1-1	CASSQPHRNTEAFF	TGTGCCAGCAGCCAACCACACAGGAACACTGAAGCTTTCTTT